This T cell receptor (beta chain) was sequenced during a study of cytomegalovirus exposure and HLA in healthy donors. V gave up 1 base and J gave up 2 bases, with 9 bases separating them. The germline V gene encodes CDR1 MGHRA and CDR2 YSYEKL. There are 14 residues in the CDR3. Profiled with immunoSEQ multiplex PCR; TCRdb holds only in-frame clones, not every one. Of roughly 150,000 clones listed, 86% were seen once; the top ten hold approximately 2.4%. The source of this sequence is a woman aged 18 to 35 in good health and CMV-seronegative. Sequencing input: PBMCs. The genes are TRBV4-1 and TRBJ2-7; tentatively, D is TRBD1 (5 bases). CDR3 sequence (DNA): TGCGCCAGCAGCCAAGGAGACAGCACCTACGAGCAGTACTTC. Encoded protein: CASSQGDSTYEQYF.